This TCR beta chain is drawn from a study of T cells in Graves' hyperthyroidism and ophthalmopathy. Looking at the study overall: Peripheral blood was taken when the disease was first diagnosed, before any treatment began.

Disease lasting under 3 months, a NOSPECS grade of at least 4, and a Clinical Activity Score of at least 3 were features of the ophthalmopathy patients. Patients having uncontrolled infection, another autoimmune disease, pregnancy or lactation were not included. For the diagnoses, clinical symptoms, serum thyroxine and TRAb, thyroid ultrasound and orbital computed tomography were used. CDR3 length equals 15 residues. V was pared by 6 bases and J by 1 base, with 6 bases of the junction left unmatched. CDR1 is SEHNR, CDR2 FQNEAQ, per germline (reference sequence). It was RNA transcripts that yielded the amplified TCR beta CDR3 regions. In the first-round RT-PCR of the TCR CDR3, the HTBI primer set was used. TCRdb re-called the multiplex PCR reads through MiXCR, storing one row per CDR3 protein. The sample has approximately 380,000 distinct CDR3 sequences, roughly 18% seen once; the top ten hold 35% to 45%.

The sequence was obtained from a man between 18 and 29 years old with Graves' ophthalmopathy. The chain employs TRBV7-9 and TRBJ2-1; the match to TRBD1 covers 7 bases. The sequencing input was blood. The CDR3 DNA reads TGTGCCAGCAGTTGGTTCAGGGGGTCCTACAATGAGCAGTTCTTC. Its translation: CASSWFRGSYNEQFF.